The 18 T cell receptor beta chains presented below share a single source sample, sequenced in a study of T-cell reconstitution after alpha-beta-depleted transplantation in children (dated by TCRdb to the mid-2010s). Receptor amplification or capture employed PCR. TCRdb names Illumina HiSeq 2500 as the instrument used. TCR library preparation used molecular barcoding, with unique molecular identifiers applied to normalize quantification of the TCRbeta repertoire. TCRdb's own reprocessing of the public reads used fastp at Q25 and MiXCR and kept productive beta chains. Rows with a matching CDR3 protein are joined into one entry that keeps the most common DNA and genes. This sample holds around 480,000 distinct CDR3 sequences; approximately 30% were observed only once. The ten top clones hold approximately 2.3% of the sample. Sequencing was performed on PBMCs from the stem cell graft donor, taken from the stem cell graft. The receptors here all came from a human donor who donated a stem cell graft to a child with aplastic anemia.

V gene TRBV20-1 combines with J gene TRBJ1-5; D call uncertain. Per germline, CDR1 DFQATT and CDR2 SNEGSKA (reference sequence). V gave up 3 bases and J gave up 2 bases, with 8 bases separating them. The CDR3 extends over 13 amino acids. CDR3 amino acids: CSASRGGNQPQHF. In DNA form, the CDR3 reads TGCAGTGCTAGCCGCGGAGGCAATCAGCCCCAGCATTTT.

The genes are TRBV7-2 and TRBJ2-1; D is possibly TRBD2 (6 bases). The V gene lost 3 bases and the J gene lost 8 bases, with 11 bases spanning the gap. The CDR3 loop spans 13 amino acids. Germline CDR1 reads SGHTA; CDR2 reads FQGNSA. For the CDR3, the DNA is TGTGCCAGCAGCTTTTATGCGGGGTATGAGCAGTTCTTC. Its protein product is CASSFYAGYEQFF. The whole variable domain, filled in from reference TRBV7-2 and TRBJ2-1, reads GAGVSQSPSNKVTEKGKDVELRCDPISGHTALYWYRQSLGQGLEFLIYFQGNSAPDKSGLPSDRFSAERTGGSVSTLTIQRTQQEDSAVYLCASSFYAGYEQFFGPGTRLTVL.

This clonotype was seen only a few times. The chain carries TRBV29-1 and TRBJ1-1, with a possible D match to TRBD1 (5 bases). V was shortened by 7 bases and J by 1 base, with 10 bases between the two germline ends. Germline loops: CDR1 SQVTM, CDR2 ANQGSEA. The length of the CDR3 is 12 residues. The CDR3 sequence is CSAQTANTEAFF. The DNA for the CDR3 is TGCAGCGCACAGACAGCGAACACTGAAGCTTTCTTT.

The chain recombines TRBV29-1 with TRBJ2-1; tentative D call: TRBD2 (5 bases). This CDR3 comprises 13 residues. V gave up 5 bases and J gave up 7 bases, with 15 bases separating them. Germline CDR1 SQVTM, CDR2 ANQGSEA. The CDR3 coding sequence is TGCAGCGTTATGATAGCGAATACAAATGAGCAGTTCTTC. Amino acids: CSVMIANTNEQFF.

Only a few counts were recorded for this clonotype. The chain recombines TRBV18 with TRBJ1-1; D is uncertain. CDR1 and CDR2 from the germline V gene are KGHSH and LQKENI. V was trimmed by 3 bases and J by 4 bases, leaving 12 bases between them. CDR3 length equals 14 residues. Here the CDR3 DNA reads TGTGCCAGCTCACCCCGCCTGGGCGGCACTGAAGCTTTCTTT. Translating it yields CASSPRLGGTEAFF.

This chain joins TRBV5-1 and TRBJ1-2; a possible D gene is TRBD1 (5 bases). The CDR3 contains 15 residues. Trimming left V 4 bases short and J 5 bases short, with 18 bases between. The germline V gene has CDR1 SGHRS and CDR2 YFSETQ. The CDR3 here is CASSPPSGPGYGYTF. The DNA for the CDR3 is TGCGCCAGCAGCCCCCCGTCGGGACCGGGGTATGGCTACACCTTC.

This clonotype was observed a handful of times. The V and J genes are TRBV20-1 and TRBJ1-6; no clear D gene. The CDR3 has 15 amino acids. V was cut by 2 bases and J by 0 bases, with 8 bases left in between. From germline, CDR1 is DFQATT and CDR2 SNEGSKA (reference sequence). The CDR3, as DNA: TGCAGTGCTAGAAGGGAGAGCTCCTATAATTCACCCCTCCACTTT. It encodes CSARRESSYNSPLHF.

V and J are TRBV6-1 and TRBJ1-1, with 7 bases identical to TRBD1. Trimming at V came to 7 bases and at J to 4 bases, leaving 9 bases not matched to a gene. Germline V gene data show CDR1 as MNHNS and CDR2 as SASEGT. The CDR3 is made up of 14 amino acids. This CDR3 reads CASTKLSGGTEAFF. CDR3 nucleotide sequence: TGTGCCAGCACCAAACTATCAGGGGGCACTGAAGCTTTCTTT.

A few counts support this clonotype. The CDR3 DNA follows: TGTGCCAGCAGCCTTAGCGGGAGGGCGAGCACAGATACGCAGTATTTT. Its translation: CASSLSGRASTDTQYF. The V gene is TRBV7-2, the J gene TRBJ2-3; 11 nucleotides line up with TRBD2. This CDR3 has 16 residues. Per germline, CDR1 SGHTA and CDR2 FQGNSA. Unmatched junction bases numbered 4, after V lost 5 bases and J lost 0 bases.

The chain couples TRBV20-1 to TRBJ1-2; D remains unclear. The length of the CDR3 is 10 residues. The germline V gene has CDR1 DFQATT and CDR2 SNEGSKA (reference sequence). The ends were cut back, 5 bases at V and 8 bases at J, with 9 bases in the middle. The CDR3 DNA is TGCAGTGCTTATAACGGCGGCTACACCTTC. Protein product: CSAYNGGYTF.

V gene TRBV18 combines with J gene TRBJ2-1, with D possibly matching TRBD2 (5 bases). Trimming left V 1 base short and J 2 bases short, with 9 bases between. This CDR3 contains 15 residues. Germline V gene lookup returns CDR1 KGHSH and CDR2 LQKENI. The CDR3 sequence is CASSPLRGPYNEQFF. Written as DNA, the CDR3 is TGTGCCAGCTCACCACTACGAGGGCCCTACAATGAGCAGTTCTTC.

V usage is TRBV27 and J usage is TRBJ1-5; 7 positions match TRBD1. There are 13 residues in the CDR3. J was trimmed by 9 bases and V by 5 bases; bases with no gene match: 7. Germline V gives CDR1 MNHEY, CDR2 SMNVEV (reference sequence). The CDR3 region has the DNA TGTGCCAGCAGTACCCTACAGGGGCGGCCCCAGCATTTT. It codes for CASSTLQGRPQHF.

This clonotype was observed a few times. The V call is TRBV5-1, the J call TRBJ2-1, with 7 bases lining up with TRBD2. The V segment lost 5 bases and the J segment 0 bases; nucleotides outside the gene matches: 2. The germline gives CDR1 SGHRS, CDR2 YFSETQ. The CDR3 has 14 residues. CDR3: CASRWGGSYNEQFF. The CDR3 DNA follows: TGCGCCAGCAGATGGGGGGGCTCCTACAATGAGCAGTTCTTC. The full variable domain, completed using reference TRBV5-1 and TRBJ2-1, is KAGVTQTPRYLIKTRGQQVTLSCSPISGHRSVSWYQQTPGQGLQFLFEYFSETQRNKGNFPGRFSGRQFSNSRSEMNVSTLELGDSALYLCASRWGGSYNEQFFGPGTRLTVL.

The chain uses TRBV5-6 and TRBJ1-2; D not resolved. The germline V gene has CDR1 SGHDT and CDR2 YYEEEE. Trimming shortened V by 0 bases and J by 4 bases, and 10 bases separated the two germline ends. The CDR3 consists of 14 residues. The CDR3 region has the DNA TGTGCCAGCAGCTTGGATCGGGCGGGCTATGGCTACACCTTC. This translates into CASSLDRAGYGYTF. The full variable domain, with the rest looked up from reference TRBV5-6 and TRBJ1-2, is DAGVTQSPTHLIKTRGQQVTLRCSPKSGHDTVSWYQQALGQGPQFIFQYYEEEERQRGNFPDRFSGHQFPNYSSELNVNALLLGDSALYLCASSLDRAGYGYTFGSGTRLTVV.

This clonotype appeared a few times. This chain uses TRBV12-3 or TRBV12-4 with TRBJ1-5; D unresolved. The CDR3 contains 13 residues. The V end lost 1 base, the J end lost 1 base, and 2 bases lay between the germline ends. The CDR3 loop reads CASSLESNQPQHF. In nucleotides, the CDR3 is TGTGCCAGCAGTTTAGAGAGCAATCAGCCCCAGCATTTT.

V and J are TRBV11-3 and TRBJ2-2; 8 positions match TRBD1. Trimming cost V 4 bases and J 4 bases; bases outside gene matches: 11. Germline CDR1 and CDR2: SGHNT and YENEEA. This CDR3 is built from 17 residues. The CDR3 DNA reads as TGTGCCAGCAGCTCCGGACAGGGCCGACGTCCCACCGGGGAGCTGTTTTTT. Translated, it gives CASSSGQGRRPTGELFF.

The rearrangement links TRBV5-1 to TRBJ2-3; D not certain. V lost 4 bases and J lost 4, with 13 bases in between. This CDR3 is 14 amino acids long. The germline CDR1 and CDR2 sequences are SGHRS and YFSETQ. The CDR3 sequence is CASSIQSPADTQYF. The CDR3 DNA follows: TGCGCCAGCAGCATTCAGAGTCCTGCAGATACGCAGTATTTT.

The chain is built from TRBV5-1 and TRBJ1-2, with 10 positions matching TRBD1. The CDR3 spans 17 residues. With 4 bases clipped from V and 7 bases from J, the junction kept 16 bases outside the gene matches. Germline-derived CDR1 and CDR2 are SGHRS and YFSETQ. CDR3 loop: CASSQTFRTTGGSGYTF. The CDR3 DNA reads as TGCGCCAGCAGCCAAACATTTCGGACGACAGGGGGCAGTGGCTACACCTTC.